This TCR beta chain stems from a study of cytomegalovirus exposure and HLA in healthy donors. Regarding the study as a whole: The study flagged fewer than 200 TCR beta chains as cytomegalovirus-associated.

Primers included in the PCR were 60 Vbeta and 13 Jbeta primers. The repertoire was sequenced with immunoSEQ multiplex PCR; TCRdb's copy has only in-frame clones and lacks some. The repertoire has 90,000 to 95,000 clones, approximately 78% of them found once; the top ten carry about 4.2%. Comments on this clone: Its matching antigen is unknown.

The CDR3 has 11 residues. Germline V gene sequence: CDR1 DFQATT, CDR2 SNEGSKA (reference sequence). With 5 bases removed from V and 5 bases from J, the gap between germline ends came to 10 bases. V usage is TRBV20-1 and J usage is TRBJ2-7, with unresolved D. Sequenced sample: PBMCs. The clonotype comes from a male donor in good health and CMV-seropositive. CDR3 amino acids: CSAARSDEQYF. The CDR3 nucleotides read TGCAGTGCTGCCAGATCAGACGAGCAGTACTTC.